A few counts support the clone carrying this TCR beta chain. Its specificity is unknown. The CDR3 spans 10 residues. Germline loops: CDR1 MNHNY, CDR2 SVGAGI (reference sequence). Trimming stripped 8 bases from V and 11 bases from J, with 9 bases between. The data were obtained in a study of T cell repertoires in cytomegalovirus infection. As for the study in general: Shared public TCR beta signatures pointed to both CMV infection and a matching HLA type. Whole-study results and caveats: Within the response measured ex vivo, HLA-C-restricted CMV-specific TCR beta clonotypes were dominant. Pooled public TCR beta family frequency picked out CMV carriers with the relevant HLA.

One entry per CDR3 protein, called by TCRdb with MiXCR from the reads. The sample holds some 130,000 distinct CDR3 sequences, 20% to 30% seen once. The clonotype was recovered from a human donor in good health (CMV status not recorded). Some clones in this sample may be carry-over from other donors' samples. The sequenced sample was PBMCs, sequenced either directly or after in vitro stimulation (not recorded which). The rearrangement joins TRBV6-6 to TRBJ2-2; D gene ambiguous. CDR3 loop: CASWYKELFF. CDR3 DNA sequence: TGTGCCAGCTGGTATAAAGAGCTGTTTTTT.